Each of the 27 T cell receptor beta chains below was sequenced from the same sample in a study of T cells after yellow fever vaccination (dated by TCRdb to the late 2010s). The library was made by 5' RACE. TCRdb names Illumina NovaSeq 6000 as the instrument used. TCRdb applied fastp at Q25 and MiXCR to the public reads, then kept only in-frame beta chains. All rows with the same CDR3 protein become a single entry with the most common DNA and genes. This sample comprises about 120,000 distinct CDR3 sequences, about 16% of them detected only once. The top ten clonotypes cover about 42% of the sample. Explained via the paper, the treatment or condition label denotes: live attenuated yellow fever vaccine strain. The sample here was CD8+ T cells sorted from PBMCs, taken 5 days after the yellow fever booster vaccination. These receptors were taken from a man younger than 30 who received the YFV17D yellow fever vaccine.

The CDR3 loop reads CASSLYSGEQYF. The CDR3 nucleotides are TGTGCCAGCTCACTCTACTCGGGCGAGCAGTACTTC. The V call is TRBV18, the J call TRBJ2-7; the D is unclear. The CDR3 is made up of 12 amino acids. The V end lost 4 bases, the J end lost 6 bases, and 10 bases lay between the germline ends. Germline-derived CDR1 and CDR2 are KGHSH and LQKENI.

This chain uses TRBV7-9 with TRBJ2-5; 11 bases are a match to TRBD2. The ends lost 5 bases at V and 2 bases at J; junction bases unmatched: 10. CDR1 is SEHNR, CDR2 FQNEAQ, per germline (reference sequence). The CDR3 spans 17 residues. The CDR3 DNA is TGTGCCAGCAGCCGCGAGGGACTAGCGGTGACACAAGAGACCCAGTACTTC. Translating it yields CASSREGLAVTQETQYF.

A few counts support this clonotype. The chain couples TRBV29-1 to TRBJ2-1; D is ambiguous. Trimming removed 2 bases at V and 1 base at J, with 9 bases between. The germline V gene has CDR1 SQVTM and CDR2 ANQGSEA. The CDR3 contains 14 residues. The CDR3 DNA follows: TGCAGCGTTGAATGGCGCCGGTCCTACAATGAGCAGTTCTTC. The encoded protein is CSVEWRRSYNEQFF.

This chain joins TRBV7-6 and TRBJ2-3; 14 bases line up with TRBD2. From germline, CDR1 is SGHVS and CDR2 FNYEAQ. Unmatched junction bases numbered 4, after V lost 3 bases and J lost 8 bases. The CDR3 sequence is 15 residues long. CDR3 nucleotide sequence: TGTGCCAGCAGCTTGACTAGCGGGGGGGCAGGTACGCAGTATTTT. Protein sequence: CASSLTSGGAGTQYF.

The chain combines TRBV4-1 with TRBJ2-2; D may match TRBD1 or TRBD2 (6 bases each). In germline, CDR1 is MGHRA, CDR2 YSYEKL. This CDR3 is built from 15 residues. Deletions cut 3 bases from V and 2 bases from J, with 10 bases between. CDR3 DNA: TGCGCCAGCAGCCATGGAGGGGGAAACACCGGGGAGCTGTTTTTT. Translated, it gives CASSHGGGNTGELFF.

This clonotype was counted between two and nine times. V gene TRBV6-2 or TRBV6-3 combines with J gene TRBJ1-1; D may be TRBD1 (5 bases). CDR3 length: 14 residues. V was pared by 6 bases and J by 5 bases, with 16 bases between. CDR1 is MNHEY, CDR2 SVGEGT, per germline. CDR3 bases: TGTGCCAGCAGCTTCAACCCCCACAGGACTGAAGCTTTCTTT. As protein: CASSFNPHRTEAFF.

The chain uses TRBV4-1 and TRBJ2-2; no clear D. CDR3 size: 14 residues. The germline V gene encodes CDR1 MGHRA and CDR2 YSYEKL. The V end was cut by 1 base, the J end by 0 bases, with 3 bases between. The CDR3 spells CASSQAANTGELFF. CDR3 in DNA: TGCGCCAGCAGCCAAGCCGCGAACACCGGGGAGCTGTTTTTT.

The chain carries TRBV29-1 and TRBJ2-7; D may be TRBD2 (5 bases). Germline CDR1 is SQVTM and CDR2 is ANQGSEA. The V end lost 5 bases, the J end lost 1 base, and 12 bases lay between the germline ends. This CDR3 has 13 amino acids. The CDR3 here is CSVRSSGSYEQYF. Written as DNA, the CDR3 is TGCAGCGTTCGCTCCTCGGGGTCCTACGAGCAGTACTTC.

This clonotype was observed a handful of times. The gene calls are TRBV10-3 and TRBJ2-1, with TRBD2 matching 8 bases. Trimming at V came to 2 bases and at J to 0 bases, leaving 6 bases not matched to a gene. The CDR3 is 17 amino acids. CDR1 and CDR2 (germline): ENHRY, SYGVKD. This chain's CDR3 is CAISESSGVRSYNEQFF. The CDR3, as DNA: TGTGCCATCAGTGAGAGTAGCGGGGTTCGCTCCTACAATGAGCAGTTCTTC.

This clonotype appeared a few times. In DNA form, the CDR3 reads TGTGCCAGCAGTTCTGTGGGGGAGCAGTACTTC. Residues: CASSSVGEQYF. The rearrangement joins TRBV12-3 or TRBV12-4 to TRBJ2-7; D is uncertain. The CDR3 spans 11 residues. V was clipped by 4 bases and J by 7 bases, with 8 bases between them.

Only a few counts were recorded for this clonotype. For the CDR3, the DNA is TGTGCCAGCAGGGACCTCGGTCGAGAGACCCAGTACTTC. Protein sequence: CASRDLGRETQYF. The chain is built from TRBV6-5 and TRBJ2-5; D not certain. Trimming took off 6 bases at V and 4 bases at J, with 12 bases between the two ends. Germline V gene sequence: CDR1 MNHEY, CDR2 SVGAGI. The CDR3 loop spans 13 amino acids.

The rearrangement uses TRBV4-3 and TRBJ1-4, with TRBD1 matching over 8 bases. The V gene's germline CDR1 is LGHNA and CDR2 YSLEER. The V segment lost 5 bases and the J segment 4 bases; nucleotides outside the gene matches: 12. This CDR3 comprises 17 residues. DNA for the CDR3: TGCGCCAGCAGCTTGAGGACAGGGCTGCGGAGTAATGAAAAACTGTTTTTT. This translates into CASSLRTGLRSNEKLFF.

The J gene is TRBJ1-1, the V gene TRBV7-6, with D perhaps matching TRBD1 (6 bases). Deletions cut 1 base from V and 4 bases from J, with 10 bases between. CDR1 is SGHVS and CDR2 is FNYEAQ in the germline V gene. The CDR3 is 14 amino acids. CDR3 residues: CASSLGGLGTEAFF. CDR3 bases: TGTGCCAGCAGCTTAGGGGGGCTGGGCACTGAAGCTTTCTTT.

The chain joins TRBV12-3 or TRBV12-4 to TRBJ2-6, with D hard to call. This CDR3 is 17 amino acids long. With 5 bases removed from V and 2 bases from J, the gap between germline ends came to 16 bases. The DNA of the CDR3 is TGTGCCAGCAGTCTAGATGGTTACAGTACTGGGGCCAACGTCCTGACTTTC. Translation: CASSLDGYSTGANVLTF.

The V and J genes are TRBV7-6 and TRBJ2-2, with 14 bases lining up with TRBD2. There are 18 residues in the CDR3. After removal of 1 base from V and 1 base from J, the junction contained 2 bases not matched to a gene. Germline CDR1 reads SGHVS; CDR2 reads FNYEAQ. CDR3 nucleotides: TGTGCCAGCAGCTTAGAAGGGACTAGCGGGAGGAACACCGGGGAGCTGTTTTTT. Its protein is CASSLEGTSGRNTGELFF.

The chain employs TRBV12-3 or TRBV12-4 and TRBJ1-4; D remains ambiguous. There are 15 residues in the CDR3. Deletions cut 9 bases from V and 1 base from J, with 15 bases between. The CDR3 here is CASSHLGRTNEKLFF. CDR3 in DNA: TGTGCCAGTTCCCATTTGGGGAGAACTAATGAAAAACTGTTTTTT.

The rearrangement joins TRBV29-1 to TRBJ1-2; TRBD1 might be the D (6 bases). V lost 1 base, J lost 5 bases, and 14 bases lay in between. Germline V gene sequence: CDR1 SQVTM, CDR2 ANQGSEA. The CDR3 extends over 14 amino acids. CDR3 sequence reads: CSVEVAGDRYGYTF. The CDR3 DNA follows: TGCAGCGTTGAAGTTGCAGGGGATAGGTATGGCTACACCTTC.

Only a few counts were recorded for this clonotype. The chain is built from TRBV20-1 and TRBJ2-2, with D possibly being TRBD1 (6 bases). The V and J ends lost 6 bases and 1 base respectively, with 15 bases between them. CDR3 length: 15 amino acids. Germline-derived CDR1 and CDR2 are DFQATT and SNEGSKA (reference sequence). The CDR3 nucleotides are TGCAGTGCCGGGCCGGGACATAGGAACACCGGGGAGCTGTTTTTT. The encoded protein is CSAGPGHRNTGELFF.

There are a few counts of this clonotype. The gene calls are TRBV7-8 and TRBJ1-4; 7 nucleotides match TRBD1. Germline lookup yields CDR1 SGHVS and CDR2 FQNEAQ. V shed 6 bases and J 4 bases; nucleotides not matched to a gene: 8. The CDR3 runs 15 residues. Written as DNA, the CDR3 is TGTGCCAGCAGACCAGCAGGGGGTGATAATGAAAAACTGTTTTTT. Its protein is CASRPAGGDNEKLFF.

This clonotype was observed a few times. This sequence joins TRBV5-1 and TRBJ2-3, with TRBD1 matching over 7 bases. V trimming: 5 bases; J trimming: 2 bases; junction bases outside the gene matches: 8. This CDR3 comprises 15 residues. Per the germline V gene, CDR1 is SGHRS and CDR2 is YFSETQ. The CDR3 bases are TGCGCCAGCAGACAAGCACAGGGGCTCACAGATACGCAGTATTTT. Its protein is CASRQAQGLTDTQYF.

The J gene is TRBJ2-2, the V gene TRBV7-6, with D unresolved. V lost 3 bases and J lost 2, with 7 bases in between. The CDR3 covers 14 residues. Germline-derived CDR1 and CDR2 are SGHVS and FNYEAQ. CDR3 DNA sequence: TGTGCCAGCAGCTTCGACACTAACACCGGGGAGCTGTTTTTT. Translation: CASSFDTNTGELFF.

CDR3 region: CSARVALNTEAFF. The DNA of the CDR3 is TGCAGTGCTAGAGTCGCTCTGAACACTGAAGCTTTCTTT. The chain is built from TRBV20-1 and TRBJ1-1, with unresolved D. This CDR3 contains 13 residues. V lost 1 base, J lost 0 bases, and 6 bases lay in between. Germline V CDR1 and CDR2: DFQATT, SNEGSKA (reference sequence).

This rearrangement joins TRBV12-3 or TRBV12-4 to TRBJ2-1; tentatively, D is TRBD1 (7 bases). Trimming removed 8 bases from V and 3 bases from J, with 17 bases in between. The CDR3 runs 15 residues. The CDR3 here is CASAGQGGFYNEQFF. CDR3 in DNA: TGTGCCAGCGCTGGGCAGGGGGGATTCTACAATGAGCAGTTCTTC.

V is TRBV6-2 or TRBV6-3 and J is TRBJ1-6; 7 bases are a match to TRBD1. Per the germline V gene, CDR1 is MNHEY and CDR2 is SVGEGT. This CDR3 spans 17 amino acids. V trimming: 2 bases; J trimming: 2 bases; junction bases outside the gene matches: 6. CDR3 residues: CASSYLRDSAYNSPLHF. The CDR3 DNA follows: TGTGCCAGCAGTTACCTCCGGGACAGCGCCTATAATTCACCCCTCCACTTT.

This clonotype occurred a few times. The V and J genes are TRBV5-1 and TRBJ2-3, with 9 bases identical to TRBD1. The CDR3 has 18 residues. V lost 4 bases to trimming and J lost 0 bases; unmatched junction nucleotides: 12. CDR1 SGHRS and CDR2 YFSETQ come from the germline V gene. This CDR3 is CASSVVQQGAFSTDTQYF. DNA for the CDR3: TGCGCCAGCAGCGTAGTACAACAGGGGGCCTTTAGCACAGATACGCAGTATTTT.

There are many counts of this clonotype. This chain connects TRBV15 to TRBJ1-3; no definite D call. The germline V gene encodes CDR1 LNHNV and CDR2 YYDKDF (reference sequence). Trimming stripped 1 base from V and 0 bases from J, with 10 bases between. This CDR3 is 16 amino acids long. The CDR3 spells CATSRARTHSGNTIYF. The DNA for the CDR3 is TGTGCCACCAGCAGAGCCAGGACCCACTCTGGAAACACCATATATTTT.

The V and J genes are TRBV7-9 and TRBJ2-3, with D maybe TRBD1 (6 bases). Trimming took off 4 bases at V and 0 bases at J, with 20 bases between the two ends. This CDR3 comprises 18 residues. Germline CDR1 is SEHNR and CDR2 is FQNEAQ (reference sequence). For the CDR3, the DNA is TGTGCCAGCAGCTCCCGAACCGGCCCCGGGACAAGCACAGATACGCAGTATTTT. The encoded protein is CASSSRTGPGTSTDTQYF.